Listed below are T cell receptor beta chains from one sample, sequenced in a study of blood T cell repertoires in COVID-19. The assay was immunoSEQ multiplex PCR, and TCRdb's table has in-frame clones only and misses some. This table holds under 150,000 clones, around 80% found once. Sequencing input: peripheral blood. These TCRs come from a woman aged 45-65 years with acute or convalescent COVID-19. Each CDR3 is given with its conserved first and last residue. The D gene is left open where the match is weak. Size values are once, few and many counts, or a class for expanded clones, and some rows have none.

clone_size: -
d_call: -
v_call: TRBV19
j_call: TRBJ1-5
cdr3_nt: TGTGCCAGTAGTATCGCCCGGGATCAGCCCCAGCATTTT
cdr3_aa: CASSIARDQPQHF

clone_size: -
d_call: -
v_call: TRBV4-3
j_call: TRBJ1-2
cdr3_nt: TGCGCCAGCAGCCAAGATCGGGGGGGCTATGGCTACACCTTC
cdr3_aa: CASSQDRGGYGYTF

clone_size: -
d_call: -
v_call: TRBV2
j_call: TRBJ1-3
cdr3_nt: TGTGCCAGCAGTGAATGGGGCCCCTCCTCTGGAAACACCATATATTTT
cdr3_aa: CASSEWGPSSGNTIYF

clone_size: -
d_call: -
v_call: TRBV27
j_call: TRBJ1-2
cdr3_nt: TGTGCCAGCAGTTTATACTCCGGGAGTAACTATGGCTACACCTTC
cdr3_aa: CASSLYSGSNYGYTF

clone_size: -
d_call: -
v_call: TRBV7-6
j_call: TRBJ2-7
cdr3_nt: TGTGCCAGCAGCTTGTGGCAGGGGAAGGTAGGCGAGCAGTACTTC
cdr3_aa: CASSLWQGKVGEQYF

clone_size: once
d_call: -
v_call: TRBV7-9
j_call: TRBJ2-7
cdr3_nt: TGTGCCAGCAACTTTTGGGGCAGCAAATACGAGCAGTACTTC
cdr3_aa: CASNFWGSKYEQYF

clone_size: -
d_call: -
v_call: TRBV20-1
j_call: TRBJ2-4
cdr3_nt: TGCAGCGCTAGTCGTCCAGCCAAAAACATTCAGTACTTC
cdr3_aa: CSASRPAKNIQYF

clone_size: few
d_call: -
v_call: TRBV19
j_call: TRBJ1-4
cdr3_nt: TGTGCCAGTAGTATGACCGAGGGAGGTGGAGAAAAACTGTTTTTT
cdr3_aa: CASSMTEGGGEKLFF

clone_size: -
d_call: -
v_call: TRBV18
j_call: TRBJ1-1
cdr3_nt: TGTGCCAGCTCACCACCGGCCTCCAGGAACACTGAAGCTTTCTTT
cdr3_aa: CASSPPASRNTEAFF

clone_size: -
d_call: TRBD1
v_call: TRBV12-5
j_call: TRBJ2-5
cdr3_nt: TGTGCTAGTGGTGTCGGGACAGATCAAGAGACCCAGTACTTC
cdr3_aa: CASGVGTDQETQYF

clone_size: -
d_call: -
v_call: TRBV6-2/TRBV6-3
j_call: TRBJ1-1
cdr3_nt: TGTGCCAGCAGGCCTTCAGGGAACACTGAAGCTTTCTTT
cdr3_aa: CASRPSGNTEAFF

clone_size: few
d_call: -
v_call: TRBV24-1
j_call: TRBJ2-3
cdr3_nt: TGTGCCACCAGTGATCCGGCAGCAGCGGCCGGTTACAGCGATACGCAGTATTTT
cdr3_aa: CATSDPAAAAGYSDTQYF

clone_size: -
d_call: -
v_call: TRBV2
j_call: TRBJ2-1
cdr3_nt: TGTGCCAGTAAATCCTCTCCAGGTCATGAGCAGTTCTTC
cdr3_aa: CASKSSPGHEQFF

clone_size: -
d_call: -
v_call: TRBV4-2
j_call: TRBJ2-3
cdr3_nt: TGTGCCAGCAGCCAACGGGTCCAGTATCTGGAAAGCACAGATACGCAGTATTTT
cdr3_aa: CASSQRVQYLESTDTQYF

clone_size: -
d_call: -
v_call: TRBV12-3/TRBV12-4
j_call: TRBJ1-1
cdr3_nt: TGTGCCAGCACCTCCGTGGGGGGGGAAGCTTTCTTT
cdr3_aa: CASTSVGGEAFF

clone_size: -
d_call: -
v_call: TRBV28
j_call: TRBJ1-2
cdr3_nt: TGTGCCAGCAGTCCAACCTTGACGGGTAACTATGGCTACACCTTC
cdr3_aa: CASSPTLTGNYGYTF

clone_size: -
d_call: -
v_call: TRBV28
j_call: TRBJ1-1
cdr3_nt: TGTGCCAGCAGGTCCCAGGACACTGAAGCTTTCTTT
cdr3_aa: CASRSQDTEAFF

clone_size: -
d_call: -
v_call: TRBV24-1
j_call: TRBJ2-7
cdr3_nt: TGTGCCACCGACGCCAGGACAGGGAGGGACGAGCAGTACTTC
cdr3_aa: CATDARTGRDEQYF

clone_size: once
d_call: TRBD1
v_call: TRBV28
j_call: TRBJ1-1
cdr3_nt: TGTGCCAGCAGGCCCGGGACAGCCAACACTGAAGCTTTCTTT
cdr3_aa: CASRPGTANTEAFF

clone_size: -
d_call: -
v_call: TRBV18
j_call: TRBJ1-3
cdr3_nt: TGTGCCAGCTCACCACTACCCTCGGGAACCACTGGAAACACCATATATTTT
cdr3_aa: CASSPLPSGTTGNTIYF

clone_size: -
d_call: -
v_call: TRBV28
j_call: TRBJ1-1
cdr3_nt: TGTGCCAGCAGTCCGAGAATGAACACTGAAGCTTTCTTT
cdr3_aa: CASSPRMNTEAFF

clone_size: -
d_call: -
v_call: TRBV18
j_call: TRBJ1-4
cdr3_nt: TGTGCCAGCTCACCTGGTGGAGGCCCCGAAAAACTGTTTTTT
cdr3_aa: CASSPGGGPEKLFF

clone_size: -
d_call: TRBD2
v_call: TRBV2
j_call: TRBJ2-1
cdr3_nt: TGTGCCAGCACGGATCCCGGGACTAAAAATGAGCAGTTCTTC
cdr3_aa: CASTDPGTKNEQFF

clone_size: once
d_call: -
v_call: TRBV28
j_call: TRBJ1-2
cdr3_nt: TGTGCCAGCAGTCTTCTCGTACGCGGGAATGGCTACACCTTC
cdr3_aa: CASSLLVRGNGYTF

clone_size: -
d_call: -
v_call: TRBV9
j_call: TRBJ1-5
cdr3_nt: TGTGCCAGCAGCGTAGCTCAGGACAGCCCTCCTCAGCCCCAGCATTTT
cdr3_aa: CASSVAQDSPPQPQHF

clone_size: few
d_call: -
v_call: TRBV7-6
j_call: TRBJ1-5
cdr3_nt: TGTGCCAGCAGCTTAGCCGAGGATCAGCCCCAGCATTTT
cdr3_aa: CASSLAEDQPQHF

clone_size: -
d_call: -
v_call: TRBV5-6
j_call: TRBJ2-5
cdr3_nt: TGTGCCAGCAGCAATTCACGGGGGAGTAAGGAGACCCAGTACTTC
cdr3_aa: CASSNSRGSKETQYF

clone_size: once
d_call: TRBD2
v_call: TRBV29-1
j_call: TRBJ2-4
cdr3_nt: TGCAGCGTTGCCATTCTAGCGGGGGAAAACATTCAGTACTTC
cdr3_aa: CSVAILAGENIQYF

clone_size: -
d_call: -
v_call: TRBV27
j_call: TRBJ1-1
cdr3_nt: TGTGCCAGCACCCATGCAGGGGCAGGGGAAGGCACTGAAGCTTTCTTT
cdr3_aa: CASTHAGAGEGTEAFF

clone_size: once
d_call: TRBD1
v_call: TRBV7-3
j_call: TRBJ2-6
cdr3_nt: TGTGCCAGCAGCCCATCCACAGGGGGCAGCTCTGGGGCCAACGTCCTGACTTTC
cdr3_aa: CASSPSTGGSSGANVLTF

clone_size: -
d_call: -
v_call: TRBV27
j_call: TRBJ2-2
cdr3_nt: TGTGCCAGCAGTTTTGTTGGCCCCGGGGAGCTGTTTTTT
cdr3_aa: CASSFVGPGELFF

clone_size: few
d_call: -
v_call: TRBV27
j_call: TRBJ2-1
cdr3_nt: TGTGCCAGCAGTTTAGCCGGGACGAGCGGGAATGAGCAGTTCTTC
cdr3_aa: CASSLAGTSGNEQFF

clone_size: once
d_call: -
v_call: TRBV15
j_call: TRBJ1-3
cdr3_nt: TGTGCCACCAGCCCGGAGGTTGGCTCTGGAAACACCATATATTTT
cdr3_aa: CATSPEVGSGNTIYF

clone_size: once
d_call: TRBD1
v_call: TRBV7-2
j_call: TRBJ1-6
cdr3_nt: TGTGCCAGCAGCTCAAACCCGACAGGGACCCTCCACTTT
cdr3_aa: CASSSNPTGTLHF

clone_size: few
d_call: -
v_call: TRBV5-6
j_call: TRBJ2-3
cdr3_nt: TGTGCCAGCAGCCCCCTTGCCTACTCGCCCCCAAGCACAGATACGCAGTATTTT
cdr3_aa: CASSPLAYSPPSTDTQYF

clone_size: -
d_call: -
v_call: TRBV27
j_call: TRBJ2-3
cdr3_nt: TGTGCCAGCAGTTTACTGTCCACCAGGAGGGATACGCAGTATTTT
cdr3_aa: CASSLLSTRRDTQYF

clone_size: few
d_call: -
v_call: TRBV6-1
j_call: TRBJ1-2
cdr3_nt: TGTGCCAGCAGTGAATCCAGCGCGGGGGGCTACACCTTC
cdr3_aa: CASSESSAGGYTF

clone_size: -
d_call: -
v_call: TRBV12-3/TRBV12-4
j_call: TRBJ2-7
cdr3_nt: TGTGCCAGCAGTTTCGGGACTCTTAACGAGCAGTACTTC
cdr3_aa: CASSFGTLNEQYF

clone_size: -
d_call: -
v_call: TRBV24-1
j_call: TRBJ1-2
cdr3_nt: TGTGCCACCCGAGAGGGACTTAACTATGGCTACACCTTC
cdr3_aa: CATREGLNYGYTF

clone_size: -
d_call: -
v_call: TRBV5-1
j_call: TRBJ1-2
cdr3_nt: TGCGCCAGCAGCAGTGGACAGCACTATGGCTACACCTTC
cdr3_aa: CASSSGQHYGYTF

clone_size: few
d_call: -
v_call: TRBV6-4
j_call: TRBJ1-5
cdr3_nt: TGTGCCAGCAGTGACATGCTCGTGCGCAGGGGTGGCAATCAGCCCCAGCATTTT
cdr3_aa: CASSDMLVRRGGNQPQHF

clone_size: once
d_call: -
v_call: TRBV12-3/TRBV12-4
j_call: TRBJ1-1
cdr3_nt: TGTGCCAGCAACGGACAGTGGAACACTGAAGCTTTCTTT
cdr3_aa: CASNGQWNTEAFF

clone_size: once
d_call: -
v_call: TRBV18
j_call: TRBJ2-3
cdr3_nt: TGTGCCAGCTCACCTCCACTAGTGGGGACAGATACGCAGTATTTT
cdr3_aa: CASSPPLVGTDTQYF

clone_size: -
d_call: -
v_call: TRBV2
j_call: TRBJ1-1
cdr3_nt: TGTGCCAGCAGGGCCTCGGAGGGAGGTAGGCCTGAAGCTTTCTTT
cdr3_aa: CASRASEGGRPEAFF

clone_size: -
d_call: TRBD1
v_call: TRBV5-4
j_call: TRBJ2-7
cdr3_nt: TGTGCCAGCAGCTCAGAATCCGGGACAGCCTTTACCTACGAGCAGTACTTC
cdr3_aa: CASSSESGTAFTYEQYF

clone_size: -
d_call: TRBD1
v_call: TRBV9
j_call: TRBJ1-4
cdr3_nt: TGTGCCAGCAGCGGAGGACAGGGGGGTGAAAAACTGTTTTTT
cdr3_aa: CASSGGQGGEKLFF

clone_size: -
d_call: TRBD1
v_call: TRBV19
j_call: TRBJ2-7
cdr3_nt: TGTGCCAGTAGTATTGGATGGGACAGGAGTCAGGGCGAGCAGTACTTC
cdr3_aa: CASSIGWDRSQGEQYF

clone_size: -
d_call: -
v_call: TRBV7-9
j_call: TRBJ1-1
cdr3_nt: TGTGCCAGCAGCTTTTCAGGGACTGAAGCTTTCTTT
cdr3_aa: CASSFSGTEAFF

clone_size: -
d_call: -
v_call: TRBV10-2
j_call: TRBJ2-2
cdr3_nt: TGCGCCAGCAGTACCCCGCCGGCCGGGGAGCTGTTTTTT
cdr3_aa: CASSTPPAGELFF

clone_size: once
d_call: -
v_call: TRBV27
j_call: TRBJ1-2
cdr3_nt: TGTGCCAGCATACACTACGGCTACACCTTC
cdr3_aa: CASIHYGYTF

clone_size: -
d_call: -
v_call: TRBV30
j_call: TRBJ2-5
cdr3_nt: TGTGCCTGTGTGGACAGAACCAAAGAGACCCAGTACTTC
cdr3_aa: CACVDRTKETQYF

clone_size: -
d_call: TRBD1
v_call: TRBV10-3
j_call: TRBJ2-2
cdr3_nt: TGTGCCATCAGTGGCAGGACAGGGTCTTCCGGGGAGCTGTTTTTT
cdr3_aa: CAISGRTGSSGELFF

clone_size: -
d_call: -
v_call: TRBV2
j_call: TRBJ2-7
cdr3_nt: TGTGCCAGCACTGAGGGCAATACCTACGAGCAGTACTTC
cdr3_aa: CASTEGNTYEQYF

clone_size: few
d_call: -
v_call: TRBV11-3
j_call: TRBJ1-3
cdr3_nt: TGTGCCAGCAGCTTAACAATCCGAAACACCATATATTTT
cdr3_aa: CASSLTIRNTIYF

clone_size: few
d_call: TRBD1
v_call: TRBV5-1
j_call: TRBJ1-1
cdr3_nt: TGCGCCAGCAGCTCGATGGTCATTGGACAGGGGAGATATCGAGCTTTCTTT
cdr3_aa: CASSSMVIGQGRYRAFF

clone_size: -
d_call: -
v_call: TRBV12-3/TRBV12-4
j_call: TRBJ1-1
cdr3_nt: TGTGCCAGCAGTACAGACAGTATGAAGGCTTTCTTT
cdr3_aa: CASSTDSMKAFF

clone_size: -
d_call: -
v_call: TRBV19
j_call: TRBJ1-5
cdr3_nt: TGTGCCAGTAGCGGTCAGCAGGAACAGCCCCAGCATTTT
cdr3_aa: CASSGQQEQPQHF